These T cell receptor beta chains were read from a single sample in a study of cytomegalovirus exposure and HLA in healthy donors. The data were produced by immunoSEQ multiplex PCR, yet TCRdb's version contains in-frame clones alone and is incomplete. The sample carries some 190,000 clones, 65% to 90% recorded once. The sample comprised PBMCs. All receptors come from a woman aged 25 to 39 in good health and CMV-seronegative. CDR3s include the opening cysteine and the closing phenylalanine or tryptophan. The order of the fields is V gene, clone size, J gene, D gene, CDR3 DNA, CDR3 protein. A D gene is named only where the DNA matches it firmly. Where a row states a size, it is once, few, many or the class of an expanded clone; other rows omit it.

TRBV5-4	once	TRBJ2-5	TRBD1	TGTGCCAGCAGCTCAATAGGGGGCCAAGCAGGCACCCAGTACTTC	CASSSIGGQAGTQYF
TRBV5-1	-	TRBJ1-1	-	TGCGCCAGCAGCTTGGATCCGGCGGCTGAAGCTTTCTTT	CASSLDPAAEAFF
TRBV28	few	TRBJ2-1	-	TGTGCCAGCAGTTTAATGAGCAATGAGCAGTTCTTC	CASSLMSNEQFF
TRBV2	-	TRBJ2-5	TRBD2	TGTGCCAGCACTCTACTAGCGGGGGGCCAAGAGACCCAGTACTTC	CASTLLAGGQETQYF
TRBV5-1	-	TRBJ2-3	TRBD2	TGCGCCAGCAGCTTGGAAAAGCGGGGGGTCACAGATACGCAGTATTTT	CASSLEKRGVTDTQYF
TRBV9	-	TRBJ2-1	TRBD2	TGTGCCAGCAGCGCTCTAGCGGATTACAATGAGCAGTTCTTC	CASSALADYNEQFF
TRBV27	-	TRBJ2-5	-	TGTGCCAGCAGTCCTTTATGGGCCACGGTCGTAGAGACCCAGTACTTC	CASSPLWATVVETQYF
TRBV28	-	TRBJ1-2	-	TGTGCCAGCAGTCCCGGGACTCGCTATGGCTACACCTTC	CASSPGTRYGYTF
TRBV5-4	-	TRBJ2-7	TRBD1	TGTGCCAGCAGCCAGGGGGGACAGGGGCCCTACGAGCAGTACTTC	CASSQGGQGPYEQYF
TRBV28	-	TRBJ1-2	TRBD1	TGTGCCAGCAGTCCCCACAGCGGGACAGGGGCAATCTATGGCTACACCTTC	CASSPHSGTGAIYGYTF